This T cell receptor (beta chain) was captured in a study of blood T cell repertoires in COVID-19. At the level of the study: T cells, B-cell-depleted T cells, or PBMCs supplied cDNA or gDNA.

Under the authors' procedure: For nucleated cells, counts were estimated from reference gene primer amplification. Method: immunoSEQ multiplex PCR; TCRdb's copy keeps in-frame clones and lacks some. V and J calls plus clone size are reproduced from that table; the DNA served to infer D and trimming. The data hold approximately 200,000 clones, with 85% observed a single time. The V gene end was trimmed by 1 base and the J gene end by 7 bases; junction bases not matched to a gene: 9. Germline V gene lookup returns CDR1 SGHDN and CDR2 FVKESK. The CDR3 length is 15 residues. Source material: peripheral blood. This TCR was recovered from a man aged 50-60 years who had recovered from COVID-19. The rearrangement joins TRBV14 to TRBJ2-7; 8 positions match TRBD2. The chain's CDR3 is CASSQVGLGLGEQYF. DNA for the CDR3: TGTGCCAGCAGCCAAGTGGGACTAGGTCTAGGGGAGCAGTACTTC.